Listed below are T cell receptor beta chains from one sample, sequenced in a study of cytomegalovirus exposure and HLA in healthy donors. Generated by immunoSEQ multiplex PCR, the TCRdb table keeps only in-frame clones and is missing some. The sample lists 150,000 to 200,000 clones; around 76% were seen once. Sequencing was performed on PBMCs. The receptor set was obtained from a woman between 35 and 50 years old in good health and CMV-seronegative. Both conserved end residues are part of each CDR3. Each record gives: V gene, clone size, J gene, D gene, CDR3 DNA, CDR3 protein. A D gene is named only where the DNA matches it firmly. A row's size may be missing; if present it is once, few, many or a size class.

>TRBV25-1|-|TRBJ2-7|TRBD2
TGTGCCAGCAGTGATGCTGGAGCGGGAAAGAACGAGCAGTACTTC
CASSDAGAGKNEQYF
>TRBV30|-|TRBJ2-1|-
TGTGCCTGGAGTGTACCAGGGTCCTTCAATGAGCAGTTCTTC
CAWSVPGSFNEQFF
>TRBV2|-|TRBJ2-3|TRBD2
TGTGCCAGCAGTGATAGGGGACTAGCGGGAGCTACGCAGTATTTT
CASSDRGLAGATQYF
>TRBV5-1|-|TRBJ2-1|TRBD2
TGCGCCAGCAGCTTTACTAGCGGGCCAGAAAGCTCCTACAATGAGCAGTTCTTC
CASSFTSGPESSYNEQFF
>TRBV28|-|TRBJ2-7|TRBD2
TGTGCCAGCAGTTTTCACGGAGGTCTAGCGGGCGCCTACGAGCAGTACTTC
CASSFHGGLAGAYEQYF
>TRBV7-9|-|TRBJ2-7|TRBD2
TGTGCCAGCAGCTTAGGAGCTAGCGGGGTTACCTACGAGCAGTACTTC
CASSLGASGVTYEQYF
>TRBV30|-|TRBJ2-5|-
TGTGCCTGGAGTTTTGGGGGGTCTGAGACCCAGTACTTC
CAWSFGGSETQYF
>TRBV10-3|-|TRBJ1-2|-
TGTGCCATCAGTGAGTCAAGTCAGGTCTATGGCTACACCTTC
CAISESSQVYGYTF
>TRBV4-2|-|TRBJ2-2|TRBD2
TGTGCCAGCAGCCCCCGACCGGGACTAGCGGGAGCAACCGGGGAGCTGTTTTTT
CASSPRPGLAGATGELFF
>TRBV14|-|TRBJ1-1|-
TGTGCCAGCAGCCAAGATTTGCGGGGAGCTTTCTTT
CASSQDLRGAFF
>TRBV6-6|-|TRBJ1-1|TRBD1
TGTGCCAGCACCTCCCGACAGGGGGCGAGCACTGAAGCTTTCTTT
CASTSRQGASTEAFF
>TRBV5-6|-|TRBJ1-1|-
TGTGCCACCAAGTTGACAGGAAACCTTAACACTGAAGCTTTCTTT
CATKLTGNLNTEAFF
>TRBV11-2|-|TRBJ2-7|TRBD1
TGTGCCAGCAGCTCCAACAGGGGGACCTACGAGCAGTACTTC
CASSSNRGTYEQYF
>TRBV28|few|TRBJ1-2|TRBD1
TGTGCCAGCAGTGTCCTGACAGGGGGTGATGGCTACACCTTC
CASSVLTGGDGYTF
>TRBV5-1|-|TRBJ1-1|-
TGCGCCAGCAGCGGAGGACAGACTCAGAACACTGAAGCTTTCTTT
CASSGGQTQNTEAFF
>TRBV6-1|few|TRBJ1-4|TRBD1
TGTGCCAGCAGTGGGTTGGACAGGGTTAATGAAAAACTGTTTTTT
CASSGLDRVNEKLFF
>TRBV19|-|TRBJ2-5|-
TGTGCCAGTAGTAGCGGCCCCTTATCCGGTCAAGAGACCCAGTACTTC
CASSSGPLSGQETQYF
>TRBV27|once|TRBJ2-3|TRBD2
TGTGCCAGCAGTTTATACGGGGGTAATCGGGAGGGGACGCAGTATTTT
CASSLYGGNREGTQYF
>TRBV6-5|-|TRBJ2-7|TRBD2
TGTGCCAGCAGTTACAAACTAGCGGGATCCTACGAGCAGTACTTC
CASSYKLAGSYEQYF
>TRBV27|-|TRBJ1-5|-
TGTGCCAGCAGTCCCCGCGGGATTTGGCAGCCCCAGCATTTT
CASSPRGIWQPQHF
>TRBV9|-|TRBJ2-7|-
TGTGCCAGCAGCGTAGGGGCGTCCTACGAGCAGTACTTC
CASSVGASYEQYF
>TRBV10-3|-|TRBJ2-3|-
TGTGCCATCAGTGAGCGGAGAACAGATACGCAGTATTTT
CAISERRTDTQYF